These T cell receptor beta chains were read from a single sample in a study of blood T cell repertoires in COVID-19. Data came from immunoSEQ multiplex PCR; TCRdb stores just in-frame clones and leaves some out. The data show 150,000 to 200,000 clones, roughly three quarters seen once. The sequencing input was peripheral blood. Every receptor here comes from a man aged 60 to 69 with active or convalescent COVID-19. CDR3s include the opening cysteine and the closing phenylalanine or tryptophan. The order of the fields is J gene, V gene, CDR3 protein.

J gene: TRBJ2-3
V gene: TRBV12-3/TRBV12-4
CDR3 protein: CASSFPRDTQYF

J gene: TRBJ2-5
V gene: TRBV7-9
CDR3 protein: CASREQGEETQYF

J gene: TRBJ1-2
V gene: TRBV18
CDR3 protein: CASSGSSDMGYGYTF

J gene: TRBJ1-1
V gene: TRBV7-2
CDR3 protein: CASSSLQGVNTEAFF

J gene: TRBJ1-5
V gene: TRBV6-6
CDR3 protein: CASSHGGLGQPQHF

J gene: TRBJ1-4
V gene: TRBV5-1
CDR3 protein: CASSNTRQGGEKLFF

J gene: TRBJ1-3
V gene: TRBV7-9
CDR3 protein: CASSHQGLSGNTIYF

J gene: TRBJ2-1
V gene: TRBV9
CDR3 protein: CASTTGLAGGSNEQFF

J gene: TRBJ2-7
V gene: TRBV29-1
CDR3 protein: CSGRAEGYEQYF

J gene: TRBJ1-6
V gene: TRBV27
CDR3 protein: CASSLSSAVYNSPLHF

J gene: TRBJ2-7
V gene: TRBV28
CDR3 protein: CASSYTSYEQYF

J gene: TRBJ2-7
V gene: TRBV5-1
CDR3 protein: CASSSGHMSSYEQYF

J gene: TRBJ2-7
V gene: TRBV5-1
CDR3 protein: CASSRTEGLYEQYF

J gene: TRBJ1-4
V gene: TRBV6-2/TRBV6-3
CDR3 protein: CASSQSTGPNEKLFF

J gene: TRBJ2-1
V gene: TRBV7-2
CDR3 protein: CASSFITASGNEQFF

J gene: TRBJ2-6
V gene: TRBV21-1
CDR3 protein: CASSKNNLSGANVLTF

J gene: TRBJ1-2
V gene: TRBV19
CDR3 protein: CATLGWTGSYGYTF

J gene: TRBJ2-3
V gene: TRBV5-6
CDR3 protein: CASSSYPGQDTQYF

J gene: TRBJ2-4
V gene: TRBV28
CDR3 protein: CASSRSFAKNIQYF